A single sample gave rise to the 5 T cell receptor beta chains below, sequenced in a study of cytomegalovirus exposure and HLA in healthy donors. With 60 Vbeta and 13 Jbeta primers, the PCR was carried out. Sequencing used immunoSEQ multiplex PCR; TCRdb keeps in-frame clones, though not all of them. The profile shows approximately 91,000 clones, more than 65% of them singletons. Source material: PBMCs. These receptors came from a human donor in good health.

The CDR3 DNA reads as TGTGCCAGCATTAGGAGGGACAGACTCTACAATGAGCAGTTCTTC. Protein sequence: CASIRRDRLYNEQFF. This chain links TRBV2 with TRBJ2-1; maybe TRBD1 (7 bases). V lost 7 bases, J lost 3 bases, and 16 bases lay in between. Germline-derived CDR1 and CDR2 are SNHLY and FYNNEI. There are 15 residues in the CDR3. The variable domain in full, with the rest retrieved from reference TRBV2 and TRBJ2-1, is EPEVTQTPSHQVTQMGQEVILRCVPISNHLYFYWYRQILGQKVEFLVSFYNNEISEKSEIFDDQFSVERPDGSNFTLKIRSTKLEDSAMYFCASIRRDRLYNEQFFGPGTRLTVL.

The genes are TRBV2 and TRBJ1-4, with D uncertain. Trimming took off 7 bases at V and 0 bases at J, with 12 bases between the two ends. The CDR3 has 15 amino acids. CDR1 is SNHLY and CDR2 is FYNNEI in the germline V gene. For the CDR3, the DNA is TGTGCCAGCAAGGTACAGATTACAACTAATGAAAAACTGTTTTTT. This translates into CASKVQITTNEKLFF.

The V call is TRBV6-5, the J call TRBJ1-2, with TRBD1 matching over 8 bases. The CDR3 extends over 15 amino acids. The V and J ends lost 0 bases and 4 bases, in that order; junction bases with no gene match: 4. CDR1 and CDR2 (germline): MNHEY, SVGAGI. The CDR3 DNA sequence: TGTGCCAGCAGTTACTCTCAGGGGGCCGGCTATGGCTACACCTTC. Its protein product is CASSYSQGAGYGYTF.

There are a few counts of this clone. This chain joins TRBV5-6 and TRBJ2-1; D uncertain. Per germline, CDR1 SGHDT and CDR2 YYEEEE. The CDR3 totals 12 residues. With 6 bases removed from V and 7 bases from J, the gap between germline ends came to 11 bases. The CDR3 sequence: CASTAKANEQFF. CDR3 sequence (DNA): TGTGCCAGCACAGCTAAAGCGAATGAGCAGTTCTTC.

CDR3 in amino acids: CASSSGLPRDTQYF. The CDR3 nucleotides are TGTGCCAGCAGCTCCGGACTACCCAGGGATACGCAGTATTTT. The chain links TRBV7-3 to TRBJ2-3; TRBD2 is a possible D gene (6 bases). V shed 4 bases and J shed 6 bases, with 14 bases lying between them. There are 14 residues in the CDR3. CDR1 is SGHTA and CDR2 is FQGTGA in the germline V gene.